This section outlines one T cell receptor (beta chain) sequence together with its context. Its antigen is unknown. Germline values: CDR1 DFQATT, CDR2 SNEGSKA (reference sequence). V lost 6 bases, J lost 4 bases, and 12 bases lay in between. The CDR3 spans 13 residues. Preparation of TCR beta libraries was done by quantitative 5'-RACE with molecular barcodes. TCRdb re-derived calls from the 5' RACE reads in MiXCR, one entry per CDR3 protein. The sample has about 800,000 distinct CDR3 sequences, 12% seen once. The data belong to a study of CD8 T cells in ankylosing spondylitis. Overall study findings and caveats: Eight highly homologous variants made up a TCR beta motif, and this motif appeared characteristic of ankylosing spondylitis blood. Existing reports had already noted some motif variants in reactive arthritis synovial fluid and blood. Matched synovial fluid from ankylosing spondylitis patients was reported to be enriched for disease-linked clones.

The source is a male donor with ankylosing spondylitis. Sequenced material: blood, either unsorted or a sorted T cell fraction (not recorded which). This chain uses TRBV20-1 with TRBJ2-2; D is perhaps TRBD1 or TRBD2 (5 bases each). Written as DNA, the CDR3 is TGCAGTGCCGCGACGGGGACCACCGGGGAGCTGTTTTTT. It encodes CSAATGTTGELFF.